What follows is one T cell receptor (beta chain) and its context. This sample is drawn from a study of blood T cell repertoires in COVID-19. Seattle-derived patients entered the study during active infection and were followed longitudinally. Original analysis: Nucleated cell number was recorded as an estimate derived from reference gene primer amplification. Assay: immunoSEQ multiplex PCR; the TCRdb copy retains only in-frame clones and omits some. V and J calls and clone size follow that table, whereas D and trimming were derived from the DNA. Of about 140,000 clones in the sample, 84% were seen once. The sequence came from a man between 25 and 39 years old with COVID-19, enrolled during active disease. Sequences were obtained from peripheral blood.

CDR3 in DNA: TGTGCCAGCAGCCAAGTAGGGCAGGGCTCTCACGGCTATGGCTACACCTTC. It encodes CASSQVGQGSHGYGYTF. The chain is built from TRBV3-1 (or the pseudogene TRBV3-2) and TRBJ1-2; possible D gene TRBD1, 5 bases. The V gene lost 1 base and the J gene lost 4 bases, with 19 bases spanning the gap. This CDR3 is 17 amino acids long. Per the germline V gene, CDR1 is LGHDT and CDR2 is YNNKEL (reference sequence).